This TCR beta chain was identified during a study of regulatory T cells in long-lasting Graves disease. For TCR beta, libraries came from iRepertoire HTBI primers and Arm-PCR of CDR3 regions. In the original analysis: Sample data revealed 60 to 80 TRBV and 14 TRBJ segments. A single record per CDR3 protein comes from TCRdb applying MiXCR to the multiplex PCR reads. The V and J calls, along with clone size, are taken from TCRdb and not from the paper's own processing. Of approximately 400,000 distinct CDR3 sequences detected, roughly 23% appear once; the ten largest clones hold roughly a quarter. On this clonotype itself: Its antigen is not identified.

Study-level findings and limits: Only peripheral blood was studied, not thyroid tissue. Persistent Graves' disease cases displayed lower TCR diversity than newly diagnosed ones.

Time point noted: persistent/refractory GD, antithyroid drugs over 5 years with positive TRAb. RNA from PBMCs was the source of the TCR library. Into tubes containing EDTA, about 9 milliliters of peripheral blood were drawn. This CDR3 is 15 amino acids long. Germline assignment: CDR1 SGDLS and CDR2 YYNGEE. V was cut by 3 bases and J by 3 bases, with 15 bases left in between. The chain is built from TRBV9 and TRBJ1-2; perhaps TRBD1 as D (5 bases). This sequence was found in a woman aged 40 to 49 with Graves disease. This material consisted of peripheral blood mononuclear cells (PBMCs), taken when the disease was refractory, from a patient treated with antithyroid drugs. The CDR3 nucleotides read TGTGCCAGCAGCGCCCAGGGTGGTGCTGACTATGGCTACACCTTC. Amino acid sequence: CASSAQGGADYGYTF.